This T cell receptor beta chain was captured by sequencing in a study of blood T cells in healthy people across ages. The CDR3 covers 15 residues. CDR1 and CDR2 from the germline V gene are MDHEN and SYDVKM. J lost 4 bases, V lost 3 bases, and 6 bases had no gene match. Combining a sample-barcoded 5' primer with a J-beta primer mix, a second PCR ran for 7 to 11 cycles. TCRdb independently ran MiXCR on the 5' RACE reads; one entry per CDR3 protein. This sample carries about 1.4 million distinct CDR3 sequences, around 59% of them seen once, and the ten largest clones take about 6.3%. Points from the study as a whole: Age brought a roughly linear fall in TCR beta diversity measured per million T cells.

This clonotype was seen a few times. Its target is unknown. Those donating, healthy Caucasian individuals from Russia, were aged roughly 6 to 95. The V gene is TRBV28, the J gene TRBJ1-2, with TRBD1 matching over 9 bases. The TCR sequence derives from a man between 18 and 35 years old in good health. The sequencing sample was made of blood. This chain's CDR3 is CASSLLMGQGYGYTF. For the CDR3, the DNA is TGTGCCAGCAGTTTGCTCATGGGACAGGGCTATGGCTACACCTTC.